The clone carrying this TCR beta chain was seen at least ten times. The antigen is not known. Patients were excluded because of uncontrolled infection, other autoimmune disease, pregnancy or lactation. This sample stems from a study of T cells in Graves' hyperthyroidism and ophthalmopathy. Overall study context: Any treatment followed the collection of peripheral blood at initial diagnosis.

What was amplified from RNA transcripts were TCR beta CDR3 regions. HTBI primers drove first-round RT-PCR of the TCR CDR3. TCRdb ran MiXCR on the multiplex PCR reads and lists one entry per CDR3 protein. Of approximately 610,000 distinct CDR3 sequences detected, 14% to 15% appear once; the ten largest clones hold 4% to 5.5%. Germline values: CDR1 KGHSY, CDR2 FQNENV. The CDR3 is 13 residues long. Trimming took 0 bases from V and 7 from J, leaving 6 bases between them. Study-level points and caveats: Most clonotypes that expanded in the thyroid above 0.001 also showed up in blood.

The chain carries TRBV16 and TRBJ2-2; D is perhaps TRBD2 (6 bases). The receptor comes from a woman aged 40 to 50 with Graves' ophthalmopathy. The sequenced sample consisted of blood. This chain's CDR3 is CASSQSGGGELFF. As DNA, the CDR3 is TGTGCCAGCAGCCAATCGGGAGGCGGGGAGCTGTTTTTT.